One T cell receptor (beta chain) is described in this entry. There is no known antigen for this receptor. This record belongs to a study of cytomegalovirus exposure and HLA in healthy donors (dated by TCRdb to the late 2010s). General notes on the study: An earlier analysis of roughly 500 of the donors reported under 300 Gb of sequence data and 117 million unique TCR beta sequences obtained from about 180 million T cells. An early release that covered fewer than 750 HLA-typed donors contained around 300 gigabases of sequencing data and tens of millions of unique TCR sequences. Of the roughly 390 genotyped donors, less than 85% were placed in the genetic ancestry cluster associated with self-reported Caucasian donors. The study was designed to test whether signatures of past pathogen exposure could be identified by cataloging public T cell receptors. The study used immunosequencing to profile the T cell repertoires of several hundred subjects and linked those repertoires to cytomegalovirus serostatus. Besides the first cohort of hundreds of subjects, a separate validation cohort made up of over 100 different subjects was used. The study combined high-throughput TCR immunosequencing, statistical association of individual TCRs with disease status, and machine learning to predict cytomegalovirus infection status. A later analysis re-analyzed previously published TCR beta repertoires from 550 to 700 donors and added high-resolution HLA genotyping to study TCR occurrence patterns. The later analysis used no new phenotypic data to find candidate immune exposures, relying instead on TCR beta sequences and their occurrence across donors. In an earlier analysis of a few hundred of the donors, high-throughput TCR beta sequencing was used to judge whether each TCR beta V gene segment behaved as functional or pseudogenic. Donor age, sex, ethnicity and CMV serostatus were compiled alongside the repertoire data. A later genetic analysis used genome-wide SNP genotypes for about 65% of the roughly 670 donors, treating that subset as a discovery cohort. All discovery cohort repertoires had been generated on a single sequencing platform. Class I and class II HLA loci were covered by the typing at four-digit resolution. Typing coverage varied by locus: about 620-640 donors for A, B, C, DRB1 and DQB1; more than 500 for DQA1; approximately 610 for DPA1; roughly 450 for DPB1. A handful of DR-DQ haplotypes were handled as single units for association and clustering because linkage in the cohort was strong. On average, approximately 250,000 unique TCR beta nucleotide sequences were sequenced per donor among 398 genotyped donors of the cohort, with roughly 20% of those sequences being non-productive. General study outcomes and caveats: A further reported finding was that TCR beta sequences accurately predicted the HLA-A and HLA-B alleles for most subjects in the first cohort. Specific HLA alleles were associated with around 18,000 TCR beta sequences at a false discovery rate of 0.05 in a later analysis. Across donors, most TCR sequences were observed very rarely, whereas some public TCRs were present in many individuals. In this cohort, only TCR beta chains were sequenced, and detectable features were limited by the absence of alpha or paired-chain data. According to a later analysis, most CMV-associated TCR beta chains appeared to be HLA-restricted, and the HLA associations seemed to be driven largely by CMV exposure. Assigning TCR associations to individual alleles was difficult when HLA alleles, especially DR and DQ, strongly co-occurred. Compared with equally common non-associated chains, HLA-associated TCR beta chains in a later analysis were more clonally expanded and had lower generation probabilities. A later genetic analysis reported fewer N-insertions in productive TCRs among donors in an Asian-associated ancestry cluster than the roughly 700-donor mean. Because counts were too low, seventeen rarely observed V segments, including chromosome 9 orphons, were excluded from the earlier analysis of 587 of the donors. In vitro tests confirmed that a few of the cytomegalovirus-associated TCR beta chains recognize cytomegalovirus antigens. A total of 164 TCR beta chains were listed by the study as associated with cytomegalovirus. An earlier analysis of approximately 500 of the donors showed that most TCR beta V segments appeared in productive rearrangements either about 90% or about 30% of the time, which broadly matched IMGT annotations. Correlated functional status among segregating V segments might be attributable to linkage disequilibrium, but an unknown experimental factor could not be ruled out. According to a later analysis, TCR association rates differed among HLA loci, with DRB1 alleles showing the most associated TCRs and HLA-C alleles showing the fewest. A later analysis reported that several top co-occurrence clusters appeared linked to parvovirus B19, influenza, CMV and Epstein-Barr virus. Presence/absence analyses assumed roughly uniform sequencing depth across donors, an assumption that may not hold. Because HLA typing was missing for some donors at each locus, association tests included only the typed subset. The 87-base-pair reads could not distinguish some IMGT-functional V segments, including TRBV6-2 and TRBV6-3, so those segments were excluded. The sequencing pipeline was judged likely to have produced a cluster of highly shared sequence variants as a technical artifact. It was suggested by the authors that the approach could potentially be generalized to other disease states and immunological phenotypes. The only immune exposure information available for the cohort was CMV serostatus. In both the original and validation cohorts, the classifier was reported to diagnose cytomegalovirus status with high specificity and sensitivity. A later genetic analysis associated a missense DCLRE1C variant with V-gene and J-gene trimming of TCR beta chains, and an independent cohort replicated the association.

The cohort was made up of 666 healthy bone marrow donors. Cohort members were all nominally healthy when sampled, although unrecorded immune exposures were likely present. The donor tested CMV seronegative, placing the donor among the roughly 400 seronegative members of the cohort. A peripheral blood sample was provided by each donor, and peripheral blood mononuclear cells were used for TCR beta sequencing. Genomic DNA was extracted from the blood cell samples with the Qiagen DNeasy Blood Extraction Kit. Library method: the immunoSEQ multiplex PCR assay. For the multiplex PCR, a mixture combining 60 forward primers for TCR Vbeta segments and 13 reverse primers for TCR Jbeta segments was used. The CDR3 region of rearranged TCR beta genes was amplified from genomic DNA by a multiplex PCR assay. Amplified TCR beta libraries were sequenced as 87-base-pair reads on the Illumina HiSeq System. As for the authors' bioinformatics: In a later analysis, 80 million or so unique TCR beta chains were counted across the approximately 620 repertoires, and approximately 11 million of these chains were shared by at least two donors. To remove PCR and sequencing errors, raw reads were error-corrected and collapsed into unique sequences using a nearest-neighbor algorithm that merged closely related sequences. To assign V, D and J gene segments, CDR3 sequences were aligned to IMGT reference sequences. Each retained sequence needed at least a six-nucleotide match to both a V gene segment and a J gene segment. A rearrangement counted as productive if the CDR3 had no stop codons and remained in frame with V and J, and every other rearrangement counted as non-productive. Following IMGT convention, CDR3 was defined as the stretch from the second conserved V-encoded cysteine to the conserved J-encoded phenylalanine. The earlier analysis of 587 of the donors excluded sequences that lacked an unambiguous match to a single V gene segment. An earlier analysis of around 600 of the donors classified V segments as functional when productive rearrangements were above 56.7% and as segregating when the standard deviation between donors was above 5%. A statistical classification framework was built to diagnose cytomegalovirus status from the catalog of TCR beta chain sequences. A later analysis assigned V and J genes by comparing TCR nucleotide sequences with IMGT/GENE-DB human TR gene sequences. In a later analysis, CDR3 sequences and most-parsimonious VDJ recombination scenarios were assigned using the TCRdist pipeline. In a later analysis, every TCR beta chain was defined by the combination of its CDR3 amino acid sequence and its V-gene family, and reads without a unique V-gene family were dropped. As a way to deal with suspected cross-contamination and a sequencing artifact, a later analysis dropped nearly 600 nucleotide sequences that were highly shared and had low generation probability. In a later analysis, a clonal expansion index for each public chain was calculated from normalized within-repertoire ranks of inferred template counts. Generation probabilities in a later analysis came from a VDJ recombination model fitted to out-of-frame rearrangements, and those results were checked against IGoR. Hypergeometric tests were used in a later analysis to score TCR-TCR, TCR-HLA and TCR-CMV co-occurrence, with a repertoire-size bias correction applied to the TCR pairs. To estimate false discovery rates, a later analysis permuted the HLA or CMV assignments 20 times. A later analysis grouped co-occurring TCRs with DBSCAN, adding TCRdist sequence similarity when clustering within HLA-allele-positive subsets. Repertoires with fewer than 30,000 or more than 120,000 public chains, plus five repertoires with anomalous nucleotide sharing, were excluded from co-occurrence clustering. The source is immuneACCESS, and TCRdb retained only in-frame sequences with V and J called. Part of the clones is not carried over; for the studies checked, unresolved V genes explain less than half of this, and the remainder is unexplained. V and J calls and clone size are copied from that table; D and trimming were computed from the DNA. This sample's records show roughly 70,000 clones. Approximately 2.9% of the sample is held by the ten biggest clonotypes.

V has 4 bases trimmed and J has 2 bases trimmed; junction bases matching no gene number 7. As encoded in the germline V gene (reference sequence), CDR1 is SEHNR while CDR2 is FQNEAQ. The CDR3 holds 15 amino acids from the cysteine to the phenylalanine. Left in the record is the CDR3 DNA by itself, 45 bases read in frame from the first base. The sequence was collected from a man aged 35 to 55 in good health and CMV-seronegative. This sequence uses TRBV7-9 and TRBJ2-5, with TRBD1 identical over 7 junction bases. The material sequenced was PBMCs. The bases read TGTGCCAGCAGCTCCGGACAGGCCTTACAAGAGACCCAGTACTTC. The translation is CASSSGQALQETQYF.